A single T cell receptor (beta chain) is shown here with its context. Its target antigen remains unknown. No base quality values were provided; no much bigger clone lies one nucleotide off. The CDR3 contains 17 residues, cysteine and phenylalanine counted. The entry retains the CDR3 DNA only, 51 bases that are in frame from base 1. CDR1 MNHEY and CDR2 SVGEGT were looked up in the germline V gene. For this chain, trimming is 2 bases at the V end and 5 bases at the J end, and the number of junction bases without a gene match is 11. Every donor in the study was a healthy Caucasian. The twin cohort comprised three pairs of female monozygotic twins, all aged roughly 18 to 29 years. Using Miltenyi CD45RO+ enrichment and human naive T-cell isolation kits, memory (CD45RO+) and naive T cells were isolated from PBMC. Library preparation was by 5' RACE. Reads for this sample came from an Illumina HiSeq 2000. A universal primer binding site was introduced by template switching, and a unique molecular identifier was present in the final cDNA, enabling accurate counting of TCR cDNA molecules. First-strand cDNA for TCR alpha and beta chains was synthesized from specific primers in the conserved constant-segment region. To control for contamination, every cDNA library was double barcoded, receiving both a SMART-Mk sample barcode and Illumina barcodes. TruSeq adapter sequences, together with Illumina sample barcodes, were added in two successive PCR steps. Sequencing of the TCR alpha and beta cDNA libraries was done on the Illumina HiSeq platform using custom primers. Under the source paper's analysis protocol: MiGEC processed the raw reads to extract unique molecular identifiers, while MiXCR was used to determine the CDR3 positions. Recombination models were inferred per individual with the repgenHMM and IGoR tools using an EM algorithm. Shared clonotypes were analyzed with the tcR package in R, and sharing was normalized by the product of cloneset sizes. To study raw recombination free of thymic and clonal selection effects, out-of-frame nonproductive sequences were analyzed. TCRdb trimmed public reads at Q25 via fastp, called clones via MiXCR and kept in-frame beta chains. Rows are combined by CDR3 protein, so each entry shows the most common genes and DNA. TCRdb's processing, not the authors', yielded these V and J calls. Here the sample has 200,000 to 250,000 distinct CDR3 sequences; roughly an eighth occur a single time. Roughly 3.7% of the sample comes from the top ten.

The record originates from a study of identical twins listed by TCRdb under 2016. Regarding the study in general: The study deep-sequenced TCR alpha and beta repertoires from monozygotic twins, unrelated adults of various ages and cord blood to test whether fetal clonotypes persist. To rule out contamination, the twin experiments were replicated at different times with different library preparation protocols. Overall results and qualifications from the work: In monozygotic twins, out-of-frame TCR alpha sharing was systematically underestimated by recombination models, although the models agreed with sharing between unrelated individuals. Compared with coincidental sharing between unrelated individuals, out-of-frame TCR alpha sequences shared between twins showed an excess of sequences with low generation probability. Abundant cord blood beta clonotypes carried fewer insertions; young adult naive repertoires showed a weaker similar trend, while memory repertoires showed none. Invariant T cells such as MAIT and iNKT could partly confound zero-insertion analyses, though diverse VJ usage argued against this for most clonotypes. In beta out-of-frame sequences, excess twin sharing was weaker, because having fewer shared sequences lowered the signal-to-noise ratio. Conclusions relied on cross-sectional statistical analysis, since the same donors could not be followed over many years.

These same data were also listed under a study on yellow fever vaccine responses in identical twins. The second study, in turn, reports: According to the authors, the vaccine-induced T cell response in identical twins seemed to be partly convergent and partly specific to each individual. In the study, vaccine-responding T cell clones were precisely tracked in identical twins.

This chain joins TRBV6-2 or TRBV6-3 to TRBJ2-3, and 9 junction bases match TRBD2. This TCR was recovered from a woman younger than 35 in good health. The sample was memory (CD45RO+) T cells sorted from blood. According to the study, the label for this sample's cell subset or site signals: CD45RO+ enriched T cells. The nucleotide sequence reads TGTGCCAGCAGTTACAGGGCGGGAGGGCCATCTCAAGATACGCAGTATTTT. Translated, it reads CASSYRAGGPSQDTQYF.